Following are 15 T cell receptor beta chains from one sample sequenced in a study of OX40 agonist ivuxolimab in advanced cancers. TCRdb keeps only in-frame clones here, not all; method: immunoSEQ multiplex PCR. The data hold about 77,000 clones, with 81% observed a single time. The sample in question was CD4+ or CD8+ T cells sorted from blood, obtained in a trial of the OX40 agonist ivuxolimab. The source of these receptors is an adult with an advanced solid tumor such as melanoma, head and neck, liver or kidney cancer.

The chain combines TRBV4-2 with TRBJ1-5; TRBD1 might be the D (6 bases). Trimming cost V 4 bases and J 2 bases, with 21 bases left between them. The CDR3 runs to 18 residues. Germline-derived CDR1 and CDR2 are LGHNA and YNFKEQ. The CDR3, as DNA: TGTGCCAGCAGCCCCCGGACAGACCTGAGAGTCCGCAATCAGCCCCAGCATTTT. Its translation is CASSPRTDLRVRNQPQHF.

The V gene is TRBV7-3, the J gene TRBJ1-5; D is perhaps TRBD1 (6 bases). The CDR3 is 15 residues long. Germline CDR1 is SGHTA and CDR2 is FQGTGA. Trimming pared 1 base from V and 4 bases from J, leaving 11 bases between. The CDR3 spells CASSLIRGANQPQHF. The CDR3 nucleotides read TGTGCCAGCAGCTTAATCAGGGGAGCAAATCAGCCCCAGCATTTT.

V and J are TRBV19 and TRBJ2-7, with D perhaps TRBD2 (6 bases). This CDR3 has 17 residues. Germline CDR1 is LNHDA and CDR2 is SQIVND (reference sequence). V lost 5 bases and J lost 3, with 23 bases in between. For the CDR3, the DNA is TGTGCCAGTAGTCCCTCCTGGCGGGACCAAATTTTCTACGAGCAGTACTTC. Protein product: CASSPSWRDQIFYEQYF.

This rearrangement joins TRBV5-1 to TRBJ2-7, with a weak D call TRBD2 (6 bases). The CDR3 has 13 residues. Trimming took off 1 base at V and 3 bases at J, with 8 bases between the two ends. The germline gives CDR1 SGHRS, CDR2 YFSETQ. CDR3 sequence reads: CASSLNGGYEQYF. In DNA form, the CDR3 reads TGCGCCAGCAGCTTGAACGGGGGCTACGAGCAGTACTTC.

V is TRBV7-2 and J is TRBJ1-5, with 7 bases aligning to TRBD1. The CDR3 consists of 15 residues. V lost 4 bases, J lost 7 bases, and 10 bases stayed unmatched. Germline CDR1 reads SGHTA; CDR2 reads FQGNSA. In nucleotides, the CDR3 is TGTGCCAGCAGCTCAACCCCGGGACAGTCCCAGCCCCAGCATTTT. Translation gives CASSSTPGQSQPQHF.

In its sample, this clone was seen many times. V gene TRBV19 combines with J gene TRBJ2-2; D is unresolved. This CDR3 contains 17 residues. In germline, CDR1 is LNHDA, CDR2 SQIVND (reference sequence). The V gene lost 7 bases and the J gene lost 2 bases, with 20 bases spanning the gap. CDR3 region: CASKKIGPGVNTGELFF. In DNA, the CDR3 is TGTGCCAGTAAAAAGATTGGTCCAGGCGTTAACACCGGGGAGCTGTTTTTT.

V usage is TRBV7-6 and J usage is TRBJ2-7; D perhaps matches TRBD2 (7 bases). Germline V gene lookup returns CDR1 SGHVS and CDR2 FNYEAQ. V lost 5 bases to trimming and J lost 4 bases, with 12 bases between them. CDR3 length: 13 amino acids. The DNA for the CDR3 is TGTGCCAGCAGCGCACAGGGAGGGTACGAGCAGTACTTC. Its protein product is CASSAQGGYEQYF.

This sequence joins TRBV7-9 and TRBJ2-1, with D unclear. Germline V gene data show CDR1 as SEHNR and CDR2 as FQNEAQ (reference sequence). V lost 8 bases and J lost 1, with 6 bases in between. The CDR3 is made up of 12 amino acids. The CDR3 nucleotides read TGTGCCAGCTCGGTTTCCTACAATGAGCAGTTCTTC. Translated, it gives CASSVSYNEQFF.

In DNA form, the CDR3 reads TGTGCCAGCTCACGCGGGAGTAGTGAAAAACTGTTTTTT. Translation: CASSRGSSEKLFF. The chain joins TRBV18 to TRBJ1-4; D ambiguous. There are 13 residues in the CDR3. V was clipped by 4 bases and J by 7 bases, with 10 bases between them. Germline values: CDR1 KGHSH, CDR2 LQKENI. The whole variable domain, remainder taken from reference TRBV18 and TRBJ1-4, is NAGVMQNPRHLVRRRGQEARLRCSPMKGHSHVYWYRQLPEEGLKFMVYLQKENIIDESGMPKERFSAEFPKEGPSILRIQQVVRGDSAAYFCASSRGSSEKLFFGSGTQLSVL.

This chain joins TRBV27 and TRBJ2-6; 9 bases line up with TRBD1. The germline V gene encodes CDR1 MNHEY and CDR2 SMNVEV (reference sequence). Trimming cost V 4 bases and J 1 base; bases outside gene matches: 5. This CDR3 contains 17 residues. The CDR3 here is CASSSGTGLSGANVLTF. Here the CDR3 DNA reads TGTGCCAGCAGTTCCGGGACAGGGTTGTCTGGGGCCAACGTCCTGACTTTC.

The chain carries TRBV5-1 and TRBJ1-2; D possibly corresponds to TRBD1 (5 bases). Germline V gene lookup returns CDR1 SGHRS and CDR2 YFSETQ. This CDR3 comprises 18 residues. Between the trimmed V and J ends, which lost 4 bases and 1 base, there was a span of 23 bases. The CDR3 sequence is CASSLLPGGRGFNYGYTF. CDR3 nucleotides: TGCGCCAGCAGCCTCCTTCCCGGGGGAAGGGGATTTAACTATGGCTACACCTTC.

The chain is built from TRBV13 and TRBJ2-6; D is possibly TRBD2 (6 bases). CDR3 size: 14 residues. From germline, CDR1 is PRHDT and CDR2 FYEKMQ (reference sequence). The germline V and J ends were trimmed by 4 bases and 2 bases, with 6 bases remaining between them. CDR3 DNA: TGTGCCAGCAGCTCGGGGGCTGGGGCCAACGTCCTGACTTTC. It is translated as CASSSGAGANVLTF.

The chain recombines TRBV9 with TRBJ2-3; the D gene is possibly TRBD2 (5 bases). Looked up from germline, CDR1 is SGDLS and CDR2 is YYNGEE. Trimming cost V 0 bases and J 2 bases, with 10 bases left between them. CDR3 length: 15 residues. CDR3 in amino acids: CASSVEEGLTDTQYF. CDR3 DNA: TGTGCCAGCAGCGTAGAAGAGGGTCTCACAGATACGCAGTATTTT.

The V and J genes are TRBV10-1 and TRBJ2-5; TRBD2 aligns across 10 bases. The V gene end was trimmed by 3 bases and the J gene end by 3 bases; junction bases not matched to a gene: 7. This CDR3 has 16 residues. Germline loops: CDR1 WNHNN, CDR2 SYGVQD (reference sequence). CDR3 DNA: TGCGCCAGCAGTGAACACAGCACTAGCGGGGAAGAGACCCAGTACTTC. This gives the protein CASSEHSTSGEETQYF.

The chain recombines TRBV5-5 with TRBJ1-2; D uncertain. CDR1 and CDR2 (germline): SGHKS, YYEKEE (reference sequence). Trimming removed 2 bases from V and 7 bases from J, with 6 bases in between. CDR3 length: 11 residues. The CDR3 reads CASSFGVGYTF. In DNA form, the CDR3 reads TGTGCCAGCAGCTTCGGGGTTGGCTACACCTTC. Full variable domain (rest looked up from reference TRBV5-5 and TRBJ1-2): DAGVTQSPTHLIKTRGQQVTLRCSPISGHKSVSWYQQVLGQGPQFIFQYYEKEERGRGNFPDRFSARQFPNYSSELNVNALLLGDSALYLCASSFGVGYTFGSGTRLTVV.